These 22 T cell receptor beta chains share one sample of origin, sequenced in a study of cytomegalovirus exposure and HLA in healthy donors. Researchers ran the PCR with 60 Vbeta and 13 Jbeta primers. The table came from immunoSEQ multiplex PCR; TCRdb's copy has only in-frame clones and leaves some out. There are under 150,000 clones in the sample; under 90% occur only once, and about 0.7% lies in the top ten. Material: PBMCs. These receptors originate from a man aged 18 to 30 in good health and CMV-seronegative.

The J gene is TRBJ2-7, the V gene TRBV19; 9 nucleotides agree with TRBD1. From germline, CDR1 is LNHDA and CDR2 SQIVND (reference sequence). The CDR3 is 14 residues long. The junction had 6 bases not matched to a gene; V was cut back by 5 bases and J by 4 bases. The CDR3 nucleotides read TGTGCCAGTAGTCGGACAGGGGTTTTTTACGAGCAGTACTTC. The encoded protein is CASSRTGVFYEQYF. Drawing the rest from reference TRBV19 and TRBJ2-7, the complete variable domain is DGGITQSPKYLFRKEGQNVTLSCEQNLNHDAMYWYRQDPGQGLRLIYYSQIVNDFQKGDIAEGYSVSREKKESFPLTVTSAQKNPTAFYLCASSRTGVFYEQYFGPGTRLTVT.

The chain combines TRBV6-1 with TRBJ1-1; unclear D gene. The V gene lost 7 bases and the J gene lost 1 base, with 4 bases spanning the gap. CDR1 MNHNS and CDR2 SASEGT come from the germline V gene. The CDR3 is 11 amino acids. The CDR3: CASTGNTEAFF. For the CDR3, the DNA is TGTGCCAGCACGGGGAACACTGAAGCTTTCTTT.

This chain joins TRBV30 and TRBJ2-7; D perhaps matches TRBD1 (6 bases). Between the trimmed V and J ends, which lost 3 bases and 0 bases, there was a span of 12 bases. The length of the CDR3 is 14 residues. Germline assignment: CDR1 GTSNPN and CDR2 SVGIG (reference sequence). The CDR3 nucleotides read TGTGCCTGGAGAGGTACAGGGCTCTCCTACGAGCAGTACTTC. This gives the protein CAWRGTGLSYEQYF.

The chain recombines TRBV19 with TRBJ1-5, with D unresolved. From germline, CDR1 is LNHDA and CDR2 SQIVND (reference sequence). The CDR3 loop spans 15 amino acids. Trimming removed 5 bases at V and 0 bases at J, with 11 bases between. CDR3 nucleotides: TGTGCCAGTAGTCCCCTCGGAGATAGCAATCAGCCCCAGCATTTT. It translates to CASSPLGDSNQPQHF.

J is TRBJ1-2 and V is TRBV27; 9 bases align to TRBD1. The germline V gene encodes CDR1 MNHEY and CDR2 SMNVEV (reference sequence). V shed 4 bases and J 0 bases; nucleotides not matched to a gene: 9. There are 17 residues in the CDR3. The CDR3 sequence: CASSSLQGAQANYGYTF. The CDR3, as DNA: TGTGCCAGCAGTTCCTTACAGGGGGCTCAAGCTAACTATGGCTACACCTTC.

This chain joins TRBV5-1 and TRBJ2-3; D unclear. In germline, CDR1 is SGHRS, CDR2 YFSETQ. V gave up 4 bases and J gave up 6 bases, with 9 bases separating them. The CDR3 totals 12 residues. Here the CDR3 DNA reads TGCGCCAGCAGCCAACCGGAGGATACGCAGTATTTT. As protein: CASSQPEDTQYF.

The gene calls are TRBV9 and TRBJ2-7, with a possible D match to TRBD2 (5 bases). The V and J ends lost 3 bases and 0 bases respectively, with 10 bases between them. CDR1 is SGDLS, CDR2 YYNGEE, per germline. The CDR3 is 14 amino acids. The DNA for the CDR3 is TGTGCCAGCAGCGCACCCGGGATCTCCTACGAGCAGTACTTC. Its translation: CASSAPGISYEQYF.

V usage is TRBV5-4 and J usage is TRBJ1-1, with a tentative D call TRBD1 (6 bases). The CDR3 totals 15 residues. V was trimmed by 0 bases and J by 4 bases, leaving 13 bases between them. Germline lookup yields CDR1 SGHNT and CDR2 YYREEE (reference sequence). The CDR3 DNA follows: TGTGCCAGCAGCTTGGCAGGGGCGCCGGGCACTGAAGCTTTCTTT. This translates into CASSLAGAPGTEAFF.

The chain has TRBV6-1 and TRBJ1-5; no firm D call. The CDR3 totals 21 residues. Trimming left V 2 bases short and J 0 bases short, with 26 bases between. Germline CDR1 reads MNHNS; CDR2 reads SASEGT. Here the CDR3 reads CASSELRGLRYVRYSNQPQHF. In DNA, the CDR3 is TGTGCCAGCAGTGAACTCCGAGGGCTTCGGTATGTAAGATATAGCAATCAGCCCCAGCATTTT.

The chain is built from TRBV14 and TRBJ2-2; TRBD1 matches at 7 bases. Germline V lookup: CDR1 SGHDN, CDR2 FVKESK. CDR3 length equals 16 residues. V was pared by 4 bases and J by 6 bases, with 11 bases of the junction left unmatched. The CDR3 protein is CASSRLTTGYSGELFF. The CDR3, as DNA: TGTGCCAGCAGCCGCCTAACGACAGGGTATTCCGGGGAGCTGTTTTTT.

The gene calls are TRBV10-1 and TRBJ2-2; 7 bases line up with TRBD1. V was pared by 0 bases and J by 4 bases, with 2 bases of the junction left unmatched. This CDR3 is 15 amino acids long. Germline values: CDR1 WNHNN, CDR2 SYGVQD (reference sequence). The CDR3 region has the DNA TGCGCCAGCAGTGAGTCCGGGACAGTCACCGGGGAGCTGTTTTTT. This translates into CASSESGTVTGELFF.

The J gene is TRBJ2-7, the V gene TRBV10-2, with TRBD2 matching over 11 bases. Germline V gene sequence: CDR1 WSHSY, CDR2 SAAADI. V lost 6 bases, J lost 4 bases, and 8 bases stayed unmatched. The CDR3 totals 15 residues. The CDR3 bases are TGCGCCAGCAGCCCGGGACTAGCGGATCCATACGAGCAGTACTTC. This codes for CASSPGLADPYEQYF.

This sequence joins TRBV19 and TRBJ1-1; no clear D gene. Trimming stripped 5 bases from V and 1 base from J, with 14 bases between. Germline V CDR1 and CDR2: LNHDA, SQIVND (reference sequence). This CDR3 spans 15 amino acids. The CDR3, as DNA: TGTGCCAGTAGTCGCGGGCGGCGGGGGAACACTGAAGCTTTCTTT. This translates into CASSRGRRGNTEAFF.

This rearrangement joins TRBV6-5 to TRBJ1-2, with TRBD1 matching 8 bases. CDR3 size: 14 residues. Germline lookup yields CDR1 MNHEY and CDR2 SVGAGI. The J segment lost 8 bases and the V segment lost 5 bases, leaving 10 bases of the junction unmatched. CDR3 nucleotides: TGTGCCAGCAGTGGAAGGACAGGGACTGGCGGCTACACCTTC. Residues: CASSGRTGTGGYTF.

The V gene is TRBV27, the J gene TRBJ2-2, with unresolved D. Trimming shortened V by 0 bases and J by 0 bases, and 8 bases separated the two germline ends. The CDR3 length is 16 residues. Germline V CDR1 and CDR2: MNHEY, SMNVEV (reference sequence). The CDR3 DNA reads as TGTGCCAGCAGTTTATCGAGCTATACGAACACCGGGGAGCTGTTTTTT. Its protein is CASSLSSYTNTGELFF.

This chain links TRBV11-2 with TRBJ2-7; D might be TRBD1 (6 bases). The V end lost 2 bases, the J end lost 3 bases, and 11 bases lay between the germline ends. Germline V gene data show CDR1 as SGHAT and CDR2 as FQNNGV. The CDR3 contains 14 residues. The DNA for the CDR3 is TGTGCCAGCAGCTTAACACAGGGTGGCTACGAGCAGTACTTC. It encodes CASSLTQGGYEQYF.

The chain carries TRBV5-8 and TRBJ2-1; the D gene is possibly TRBD2 (5 bases). This CDR3 is 13 amino acids long. V lost 2 bases and J lost 12, with 15 bases in between. CDR1 is SGHTS, CDR2 YDEGEE, per germline. The CDR3 bases are TGTGCCAGCAGCTTATCTTTCGGGGATCCGCAGTTCTTC. Residues: CASSLSFGDPQFF.

The rearrangement uses TRBV7-8 and TRBJ2-2; D may be TRBD1 (5 bases). This CDR3 is built from 14 residues. Trimming took 10 bases from V and 6 from J, leaving 18 bases between them. Germline V gene data show CDR1 as SGHVS and CDR2 as FQNEAQ. Here the CDR3 DNA reads TGTGCCACGAATGTAGGGGTATTGTCCGGGGAGCTGTTTTTT. Its translation: CATNVGVLSGELFF.

This chain links TRBV2 with TRBJ2-1; no definite D call. The V end was cut by 7 bases, the J end by 0 bases, with 10 bases between. The CDR3 is 14 amino acids. Looked up from germline, CDR1 is SNHLY and CDR2 is FYNNEI. The DNA for the CDR3 is TGTGCCAGCACTGGCCAAAGCTCCTACAATGAGCAGTTCTTC. Its translation: CASTGQSSYNEQFF.

The J gene is TRBJ2-1, the V gene TRBV10-2; 12 bases agree with TRBD2. Trimming cost V 0 bases and J 10 bases; bases outside gene matches: 1. Germline CDR1 and CDR2: WSHSY and SAAADI. The CDR3 is 14 residues long. The CDR3 DNA reads as TGCGCCAGCAGTGAGTCTACTAGCGGGGGGGAGCAGTTCTTC. It specifies CASSESTSGGEQFF.

V and J are TRBV7-6 and TRBJ2-1; TRBD2 agrees at 7 bases. The CDR3 is 15 amino acids. The germline gives CDR1 SGHVS, CDR2 FNYEAQ. Unmatched junction bases numbered 8, after V lost 1 base and J lost 8 bases. The CDR3 nucleotides read TGTGCCAGCAGCTTAGAAGGTACTAGCGTACATGAGCAGTTCTTC. Protein product: CASSLEGTSVHEQFF.

The rearrangement links TRBV6-5 to TRBJ1-6; TRBD1 matches at 9 bases. Trimming removed 6 bases from V and 12 bases from J; junction bases left unmatched: 9. Germline loops: CDR1 MNHEY, CDR2 SVGAGI. The CDR3 spans 14 residues. The CDR3 region has the DNA TGTGCCAGCAGGAGAGGGACAGGGCTATTACCCCTCCACTTT. It codes for CASRRGTGLLPLHF.